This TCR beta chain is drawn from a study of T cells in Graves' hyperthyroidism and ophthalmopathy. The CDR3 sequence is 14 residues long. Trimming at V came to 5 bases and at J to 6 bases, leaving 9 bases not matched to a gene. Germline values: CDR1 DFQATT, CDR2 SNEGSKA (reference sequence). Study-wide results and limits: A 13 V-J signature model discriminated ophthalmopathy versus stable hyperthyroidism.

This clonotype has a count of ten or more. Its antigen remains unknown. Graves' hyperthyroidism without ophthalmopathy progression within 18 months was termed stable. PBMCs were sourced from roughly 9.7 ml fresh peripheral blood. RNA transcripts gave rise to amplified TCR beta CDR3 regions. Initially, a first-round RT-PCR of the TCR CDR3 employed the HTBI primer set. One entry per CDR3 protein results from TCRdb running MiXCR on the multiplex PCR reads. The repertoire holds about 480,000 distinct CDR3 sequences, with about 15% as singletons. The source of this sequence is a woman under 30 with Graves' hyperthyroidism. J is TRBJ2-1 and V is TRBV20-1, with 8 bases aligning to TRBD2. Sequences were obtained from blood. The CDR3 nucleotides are TGCAGTGCTCCCCAGCGGGAGAGGAGCAATGAGCAGTTCTTC. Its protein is CSAPQRERSNEQFF.